This T cell receptor (beta chain) was captured by sequencing in a study of beta chain features in type 1 diabetes (dated by TCRdb to the late 2010s). Some background on the complete study: Patients and healthy donors did not differ in mean age, gender distribution, total cell number or subset yield. The study compared the TCRB repertoires of sorted circulating CD4+ T cell subsets in recently diagnosed type 1 diabetes patients with those in matched healthy donors. Naive and central memory subsets were obtained from all 28 donors, but regulatory and stem cell-like memory subsets were isolated from only 8 patients and roughly 8 healthy donors. A total of 85 million to 140 million sorted cells were examined across all samples, and the number of cells per subset was strongly correlated with RNA yield.

A single peripheral blood draw of around 100 mL on average was collected from each donor into heparinised tubes. A BD FACSAria II was used to sort naive, central memory, regulatory and stem cell-like memory CD4+ T cells with a panel that included CD45RO, CCR7, CD25, CD127, CD95 and CD27. A purity above 98% was achieved for all sorted populations. PBMCs were isolated right away by Lymphoprep density gradient centrifugation and were stained directly, without culture. So that batch effects would be minimized, each experiment stained and sorted samples in pairs, pairing one healthy donor with one patient. Study-wide findings and limitations: PCR may preferentially amplify shorter templates, but because patient and control samples were amplified and corrected together, any resulting skew would affect both groups equally. At VDJ recombination sites, patients with type 1 diabetes made fewer insertions and deleted more nucleotides, a pattern implying thymic rearrangement abnormalities. Type 1 diabetes patients showed a moderate but significant shortening of TCRB CDR3 length in all four CD4+ subsets. HLA sub-analyses involved small numbers of individuals, so any influence of HLA type on TCRB rearrangement remained unresolved. Because cDNA rather than genomic DNA was sequenced, highly expressing activated cells could have been over-represented, although no difference in activation and CD3 levels was found between groups. Naive, central memory and regulatory TCRB repertoires appeared to be more similar among patients than among healthy donors.

The CDR3 runs 14 amino acids, cysteine and phenylalanine included. The sequence is cut down to CDR3 DNA, 42 bases in frame from base 1. CDR1 and CDR2, looked up from the germline V gene, are MDHEN and SYDVKM. For this chain, trimming is 8 bases at the V end and 4 bases at the J end, and the number of junction bases without a gene match is 9. In regard to this clone: The antigen it recognizes is unknown. No base qualities exist here, and no much larger clone lies one base off it.

All of the isolated RNA was reverse transcribed with the High Capacity cDNA Reverse Transcription Kit, so expressed TCRB transcripts were sequenced. Deep immunoSEQ sequencing was applied to naive, central memory and regulatory T cell samples, giving an average of about 3.6 million total reads per sample. After sorted cells were lysed in RLT buffer, RNA was extracted with DNase-treated RNeasy Micro or Mini kits, with the choice depending on cell number. To prevent cross-contamination, each cell subset was processed individually, whereas patient and healthy donor samples were processed jointly. TCRB sequences were amplified from cDNA with the immunoSEQ multiplex PCR, producing 87-bp fragments spanning the CDR3 region. Sequencing of the amplicons was performed on the Illumina HiSeq platform. The paper's processing steps were these. PCR bias was computationally corrected using synthetic template baselines, reads within Hamming distance 2 were collapsed, and singletons that could not be merged were discarded. By aligning reads against IMGT, V, D and J genes, CDR3 length, and insertions or deletions at six rearrangement sites were assigned. Within each subset, clonotype counts were normalized to sorted cell number, and only after that were true diversity and Gini coefficients computed with the tcR R package. The overlap coefficient, calculated on TCRB nucleotide sequences, was used to quantify repertoire sharing. Entries here come from immuneACCESS through TCRdb and include only in-frame sequences with V and J called. Some clones fail to appear in such tables; in the studies checked, an unresolved V gene covers under half of the shortfall, and the cause of the remainder is unknown. The D gene and trimming were derived from the DNA, and the V and J assignments and clone size from that table. This sample gives around 97,000 clones in total; roughly 28% of them show up just once. The top ten clonotypes cover less than 0.65% of the sample.

Sample: central memory CD4+ T cells from blood. The chain couples TRBV28 to TRBJ2-5; TRBD1 aligns with 8 central bases. This TCR came from a young woman with type 1 diabetes. The DNA reads TGTGCCAGCCTTTCTGGACAGGGCCTAGAGACCCAGTACTTC. Its amino acids are CASLSGQGLETQYF. Extended through the reference TRBV28 and TRBJ2-5 proteins, this CDR3 yields the full variable domain: DVKVTQSSRYLVKRTGEKVFLECVQDMDHENMFWYRQDPGLGLRLIYFSYDVKMKEKGDIPEGYSVSREKKERFSLILESASTNQTSMYLCASLSGQGLETQYFGPGTRLLVL.